This TCR beta chain was sequenced in a study of identical twins. MiXCR, applied by TCRdb to the 5' RACE reads, yields one record per CDR3 protein. The sample lists 690,000 or so distinct CDR3 sequences, 5.5% to 6.5% occurring once. The CDR3 covers 13 residues. Germline loops: CDR1 SGHRS, CDR2 YFSETQ. V was trimmed by 6 bases and J by 5 bases, leaving 11 bases between them. In its sample, this clonotype was seen many times. The chain is built from TRBV5-1 and TRBJ2-2; D not resolved. Sequencing was performed on naive T cells sorted from blood. The receptor was isolated from a young man in good health. Here the CDR3 reads CASNLRETGELFF. CDR3 DNA sequence: TGCGCCAGCAACCTACGTGAGACCGGGGAGCTGTTTTTT.